The sequence of this T cell receptor (beta chain) was determined in a study of blood T cell repertoires in COVID-19. The overall study: Samples came from the United States, Italy and Spain, spanning acute and convalescent COVID-19.

This CDR3 region has 14 residues. The V gene's germline CDR1 is MNHEY and CDR2 SVGAGI. V was cut by 5 bases and J by 1 base, with 11 bases left in between. The method was immunoSEQ multiplex PCR; TCRdb's version includes in-frame clones alone and lacks a portion of them. The sample lists 90,000 to 140,000 clones, about four fifths occurring once. What was sequenced was peripheral blood. The source is a woman aged 70-85 years with acute or convalescent COVID-19. The V call is TRBV6-5, the J call TRBJ1-1, with D uncertain. The CDR3 sequence: CASSPVRGNTEAFF. DNA of the CDR3: TGTGCCAGCAGTCCCGTTCGGGGGAACACTGAAGCTTTCTTT.